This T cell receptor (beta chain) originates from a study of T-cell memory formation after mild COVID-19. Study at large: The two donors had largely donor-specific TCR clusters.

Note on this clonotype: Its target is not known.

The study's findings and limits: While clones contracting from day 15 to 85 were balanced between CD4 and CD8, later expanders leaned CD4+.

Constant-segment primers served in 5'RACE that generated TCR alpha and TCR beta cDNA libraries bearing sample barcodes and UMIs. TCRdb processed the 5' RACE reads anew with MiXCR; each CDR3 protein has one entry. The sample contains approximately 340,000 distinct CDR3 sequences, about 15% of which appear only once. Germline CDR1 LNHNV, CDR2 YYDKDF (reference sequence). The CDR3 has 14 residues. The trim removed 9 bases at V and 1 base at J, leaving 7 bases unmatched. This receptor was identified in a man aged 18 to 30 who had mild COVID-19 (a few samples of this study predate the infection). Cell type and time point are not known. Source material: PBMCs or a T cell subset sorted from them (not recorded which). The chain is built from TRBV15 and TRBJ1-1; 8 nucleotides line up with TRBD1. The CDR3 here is CATQDREANTEAFF. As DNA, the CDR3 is TGTGCCACACAGGACAGGGAGGCGAACACTGAAGCTTTCTTT.